This TCR beta chain derives from a study of blood T cell repertoires in COVID-19. Study background: Some COVID-19 samples were acute and others convalescent; all came from the United States, Italy and Spain.

This clone was recorded a few times. Only in-frame clones appear in the TCRdb table, and some are missing; sequencing was by immunoSEQ multiplex PCR. The table lists about 400,000 clones, roughly 90% of them singletons. V was clipped by 1 base and J by 0 bases, with 8 bases between them. The CDR3 is 15 residues long. Germline V gene lookup returns CDR1 SGHNT and CDR2 YYREEE (reference sequence). The TCR was taken from a woman between 40 and 55 years old with acute COVID-19. V is TRBV5-4 and J is TRBJ1-5, with D unresolved. The source material was PBMCs or T cells enriched from blood (not recorded which). The CDR3 loop reads CASSLSPNSNQPQHF. DNA for the CDR3: TGTGCCAGCAGCTTGTCCCCTAATAGCAATCAGCCCCAGCATTTT.